Below, one T cell receptor (beta chain) is given with its context. The sample originates from a study of early T cells in non-severe SARS-CoV-2 infection. Germline V CDR1 and CDR2: SQVTM, ANQGSEA. The CDR3 sequence is 12 residues long. V was trimmed by 6 bases and J by 3 bases, leaving 9 bases between them. The TCR library protocol was used to attach unique molecular identifiers. These identifiers were attached to individual cDNA molecules. Each CDR3 protein is one row after TCRdb ran MiXCR on the 5' RACE reads. The top ten hold under 9% of the sample, which has about 100,000 distinct CDR3 sequences, approximately 12% seen once.

The sequenced sample was whole blood. The chain recombines TRBV29-1 with TRBJ2-1; D is ambiguous. This clonotype was sampled from an adult who was a healthcare worker with PCR-confirmed SARS-CoV-2 infection or an uninfected control (not recorded which). This CDR3 is CSVSRLYNEQFF. The CDR3 DNA follows: TGCAGCGTCTCAAGACTCTACAATGAGCAGTTCTTC.